This entry features one T cell receptor (beta chain) sequence. At least ten counts were recorded for this clonotype. This receptor's antigen is unknown. Per-base quality was not reported, and no clone a single base away is much larger than it. This specimen comes from a study of neurological immune-mediated disorders (dated by TCRdb to the late 2010s). Concerning the study at large: Peripheral blood TCR-beta repertoires from patients with HTLV-I-associated myelopathy (HAM/TSP), patients with multiple sclerosis, and healthy controls were compared in the study using UMI-based sequencing. The 95 to 120 TCR-beta libraries included longitudinal samples, technical triplicates and paired sorted CD4+ and CD8+ T-cell subsets alongside PBMC samples. The cohort comprised 68 subjects: around 15 HAM/TSP patients, 35 or so multiple sclerosis patients and around 20 healthy controls. Overall results and qualifications from the work: TCR clonal expansion was highest in HAM/TSP patients and lowest in MS patients, with MS patients falling below even healthy controls. Across subjects, expanded clones never shared an identical CDR3 amino acid sequence, which suggests that the TCR-beta repertoires in every group were private.

To synthesize cDNA, template-switch 5'RACE was performed with a primer carrying a 10-nucleotide random unique molecular identifier so that each TCR transcript was tagged. Over 190 million TCR-beta sequences, covering 15-18 subjects, were produced in each sequencing run. The RNeasy kit was used for extraction of total RNA. TCR-beta VDJ regions were amplified with primers for the TCR constant region and the 5'RACE anchor, using the KAPA Real-time Library Amplification kit. A first PCR added sample indexes and Illumina adaptors, after which a second PCR increased the library yield. After purification with Ampure beads, the TCR product of roughly 650 bp was size-selected on a 2% E-gel SizeSelection system. Before pooling, libraries had their quality checked on a Bioanalyzer, their concentration measured with Qubit, and their quantity determined with the Kapa Library Quantification kit. An Illumina HiSeq 2500 was used to sequence the libraries paired-end at 2 x 150 bp. To increase sequence diversity, roughly 23-30% phiX was spiked into each library pool. Per the original workflow: The quality-filtered reads were processed with the UMI-based MiGEC pipeline, whose error correction step removed more than 80% of the raw TCR sequences. VDJ genes were aligned to IMGT germline references, and clonotypes were defined by unique CDR3 amino acid sequence plus V-J genes. Clonal expansion, Shannon diversity, and CDR3 relatedness (CalcPairwiseDistances, ClusterSamples) were evaluated with VDJtools, and phylogenetic trees were built with CLCbio workbench. Clones with at least 8 unique UMIs were defined as expanded, with this threshold being based on coefficient-of-variation modelling across technical triplicates. TCRdb trimmed the raw reads at Q25, called clones with MiXCR and kept productive beta chains. Every distinct CDR3 protein forms one entry, paired with its most common genes and DNA. The V and J calls reflect TCRdb's pipeline rather than the authors' work. The sample table contains about 28,000 distinct CDR3 sequences; only one count was recorded for about 6.9% of them. Of the sample, about 9% falls within the top ten clones.

The healthy controls were volunteers from a blood bank in Maryland, USA. Libraries from unsorted PBMCs were made from 2 million PBMCs kept in RNAlater at -80 degrees C until RNA extraction. Peripheral blood was subjected to Ficoll-Hypaque density gradient centrifugation to isolate PBMCs, which were then cryopreserved in liquid nitrogen. CDR1 and CDR2 are read off the germline V gene as SGHVS and FNYEAQ. Reading from cysteine to phenylalanine, the CDR3 counts 15 amino acids. This entry keeps only the CDR3 DNA: 45 bases, framed from base 1. V is clipped by 2 bases and J by 0 bases, and the sequence between their germline boundaries is 5 bases long.

The specimen sequenced was PBMCs. The clonotype originates from a woman aged 45-65 years in good health. The chain employs TRBV7-6 and TRBJ2-6; too little of a D gene remains to name it. The DNA sequence is given as TGTGCCAGCAGCTTATCCAGCTCTGGGGCCAACGTCCTGACTTTC. The translation is CASSLSSSGANVLTF. This CDR3, with the reference TRBV7-6 and TRBJ2-6 proteins standing in past its ends, gives the full variable domain GAGVSQSPRYKVTKRGQDVALRCDPISGHVSLYWYRQALGQGPEFLTYFNYEAQQDKSGLPNDRFSAERPEGSISTLTIQRTEQRDSAMYRCASSLSSSGANVLTFGAGSRLTVL.